This T cell receptor (beta chain) was captured in a study of cytomegalovirus exposure and HLA in healthy donors. Whole-study findings and limits: The majority of CMV-associated TCR beta chains were reported as apparently HLA-restricted in a later analysis. In a later analysis, specific HLA alleles were associated with around 17,000 TCR beta sequences at a 0.05 false discovery rate.

The CDR3 spans 17 residues. Germline-derived CDR1 and CDR2 are SGHRS and YFSETQ. Unmatched junction bases numbered 10, after V lost 0 bases and J lost 4 bases. A word on this clone: The antigen is undetermined.

The primer mix had 60 Vbeta and 13 Jbeta primers. Produced via immunoSEQ multiplex PCR; TCRdb's table is partial and in-frame only. The sample contains around 180,000 clones, approximately 88% of which appear only once. This chain uses TRBV5-1 with TRBJ1-3, with 7 nucleotides matching TRBD1. The material sequenced was PBMCs. This TCR was sampled from a boy aged 5-17 years in good health and CMV-seronegative. The CDR3 DNA follows: TGCGCCAGCAGCTTGGGGCCCGGGACAGTGCGAGGAAACACCATATATTTT. This gives the protein CASSLGPGTVRGNTIYF.